The 14 T cell receptor beta chains below come from one sample, sequenced in a study of CD8 T cells in ankylosing spondylitis. TCRdb fed the 5' RACE reads into MiXCR, producing one record per CDR3 protein. The sample contains some 240,000 distinct CDR3 sequences, roughly a quarter of which appear only once. The sequenced sample consisted of blood, either unsorted or a sorted T cell fraction (not recorded which). These receptors originate from a male donor with ankylosing spondylitis or in good health (not recorded which).

This clonotype has only a few counts. The V gene is TRBV6-6, the J gene TRBJ2-2; possible D gene TRBD2, 6 bases. The V end was cut by 3 bases, the J end by 8 bases, with 7 bases between. The CDR3 spans 12 residues. Germline V gives CDR1 MNHNY, CDR2 SVGAGI (reference sequence). The CDR3 loop is CASSYGGGELFF. The CDR3 nucleotides read TGTGCCAGCAGTTATGGGGGGGGGGAGCTGTTTTTT.

The J gene is TRBJ2-5, the V gene TRBV7-7, with 11 bases lining up with TRBD2. With V trimmed by 2 bases and J by 11 bases, 4 bases remained unmatched. The germline V gene has CDR1 SSHAT and CDR2 FNYEAQ (reference sequence). The CDR3 length is 13 residues. CDR3 in amino acids: CASSLTSGGLQYF. The CDR3 DNA is TGTGCCAGCAGCTTAACTAGCGGGGGACTGCAGTACTTC.

This clonotype has only a few counts. V usage is TRBV20-1 and J usage is TRBJ1-2; 7 positions match TRBD1. V was clipped by 6 bases and J by 8 bases; unmatched bases: 12. The germline CDR1 and CDR2 sequences are DFQATT and SNEGSKA (reference sequence). This CDR3 comprises 13 residues. The CDR3 bases are TGCAGTGCCTCGGACAGGTCCGCTGGCGGCTACACCTTC. This translates into CSASDRSAGGYTF.

The sample holds many counts of this clonotype. The J gene is TRBJ2-7, the V gene TRBV4-1; D tentatively reads TRBD1 or TRBD2 (5 bases each). V was trimmed by 2 bases and J by 7 bases, leaving 12 bases between them. Per the germline V gene, CDR1 is MGHRA and CDR2 is YSYEKL. There are 13 residues in the CDR3. The CDR3 region has the DNA TGCGCCAGCAGCCAAATTGGGGGACGGGAGCAGTACTTC. As protein: CASSQIGGREQYF.

This clonotype has at least ten counts. This chain joins TRBV5-1 and TRBJ1-6; 7 bases are shared with TRBD1. CDR1 SGHRS and CDR2 YFSETQ come from the germline V gene. The CDR3 runs to 16 residues. Trimming removed 0 bases from V and 6 bases from J; junction bases left unmatched: 6. The CDR3: CASSLGTGYGNSPLHF. CDR3 DNA sequence: TGCGCCAGCAGCTTGGGGACAGGCTATGGTAATTCACCCCTCCACTTT.

The chain is built from TRBV12-3 or TRBV12-4 and TRBJ1-6; D is unresolved. The V end was cut by 3 bases, the J end by 13 bases, with 16 bases between. The CDR3 length is 14 residues. CDR3 DNA: TGTGCCAGCAGTTTTCGGCCCAAAAATGGGCCCCTCCACTTT. Translation: CASSFRPKNGPLHF.

This clonotype came up a few times. The chain is built from TRBV12-3 or TRBV12-4 and TRBJ1-5, with D unresolved. V lost 3 bases and J 7 bases, leaving 13 bases between the germline ends. This CDR3 region has 14 residues. For the CDR3, the DNA is TGTGCCAGCAGTTTTAAGAGTAGCAGGCAGCCCCAGCATTTT. Translation gives CASSFKSSRQPQHF.

This clonotype was observed at least ten times. The genes are TRBV14 and TRBJ2-3, with 7 bases matching TRBD2. The CDR3 is made up of 15 amino acids. V shed 4 bases and J 1 base; nucleotides not matched to a gene: 5. CDR1 and CDR2 (germline): SGHDN, FVKESK. CDR3 sequence (DNA): TGTGCCAGCAGCCCGGGGGGAAGGGGCACAGATACGCAGTATTTT. Amino acids: CASSPGGRGTDTQYF.

The chain combines TRBV12-3 or TRBV12-4 with TRBJ1-5; maybe TRBD1 (5 bases). V was shortened by 5 bases and J by 9 bases, with 17 bases between the two germline ends. The length of the CDR3 is 14 residues. The CDR3 DNA reads as TGTGCCAGCAGTGCGGACACTATAGGCTGGCCCCAGCATTTT. Translated: CASSADTIGWPQHF.

This clonotype was found many times. The V gene is TRBV20-1, the J gene TRBJ2-3; 8 bases are a match to TRBD1. Germline loops: CDR1 DFQATT, CDR2 SNEGSKA (reference sequence). The CDR3 runs to 15 residues. After removal of 5 bases from V and 2 bases from J, the junction contained 9 bases not matched to a gene. The CDR3 DNA reads as TGCAGTGCTCAGGGGGCAGGGGCACTCACAGATACGCAGTATTTT. Its protein product is CSAQGAGALTDTQYF.

The chain links TRBV7-8 to TRBJ1-1; 10 bases map to TRBD1. This CDR3 has 15 amino acids. CDR1 and CDR2 (germline): SGHVS, FQNEAQ. V was pared by 1 base and J by 8 bases, with 7 bases of the junction left unmatched. The DNA of the CDR3 is TGTGCCAGCAGCTTAGTGGACAGGGGGATTAGGGAAGCTTTCTTT. Protein product: CASSLVDRGIREAFF.

This clonotype was seen many times. This chain joins TRBV20-1 and TRBJ2-1; tentatively, D is TRBD2 (5 bases). The germline V gene has CDR1 DFQATT and CDR2 SNEGSKA (reference sequence). This CDR3 is 13 amino acids long. Between the trimmed V and J ends, which lost 1 base and 7 bases, there was a span of 11 bases. CDR3: CSARADWRNEQFF. As DNA, the CDR3 is TGCAGTGCTAGAGCGGACTGGAGGAATGAGCAGTTCTTC.

This clonotype came up many times. The J gene is TRBJ1-6, the V gene TRBV20-1; 9 bases line up with TRBD1. The CDR3 consists of 15 residues. Trimming cost V 3 bases and J 5 bases; bases outside gene matches: 5. The germline CDR1 and CDR2 sequences are DFQATT and SNEGSKA (reference sequence). In nucleotides, the CDR3 is TGCAGTGCTAGGGACGGGACAGGGAATAATTCACCCCTCCACTTT. It yields the protein CSARDGTGNNSPLHF.

The J gene is TRBJ1-1, the V gene TRBV9, with no clear D. Germline CDR1 is SGDLS and CDR2 is YYNGEE. Deletions cut 0 bases from V and 7 bases from J, with 7 bases between. This CDR3 has 12 residues. CDR3 DNA: TGTGCCAGCAGCGTAGGAGGTGGTGAAGCTTTCTTT. This encodes CASSVGGGEAFF.